Presented here are 20 T cell receptor beta chains from one specimen sequenced in a study of Tregs in tolerant kidney transplant recipients. Method: immunoSEQ multiplex PCR; TCRdb's copy keeps in-frame clones and lacks some. The sample data list roughly 53,000 clones. The starting material was CD4+ T cells from blood, obtained before the transplant. Source of these receptors: a human donor who received a combined kidney and bone marrow transplant.

Regarding this clone: The missing CDR3 end, 3 residues past where the read stops, is filled in from the germline J gene. This chain uses TRBV7-8 with TRBJ2-3; TRBD2 matches at 8 bases. The V and J ends lost 5 bases and 6 bases, in that order; junction bases with no gene match: 16. Germline lookup yields CDR1 SGHVS and CDR2 FQNEAQ. The length of the CDR3 is 17 residues. CDR3 sequence: CASSQRTSRIREDTQYF. The covered CDR3 bases are TGTGCCAGCAGCCAACGGACTAGCAGAATCCGGGAGGATACG.

Points on this clone: The read terminates 3 residues before the CDR3 end, so the remaining end is supplied by the germline J gene. The chain is built from TRBV7-9 and TRBJ2-7; D gene unclear. V lost 5 bases and J 0 bases, leaving 8 bases between the germline ends. Germline V gives CDR1 SEHNR, CDR2 FQNEAQ (reference sequence). This CDR3 comprises 13 residues. This chain's CDR3 is CASSGERSYEQYF. Incomplete CDR3 DNA: TGTGCCAGCAGCGGCGAGCGCTCCTACGAG.

The CDR3 loop is CASSAQGGSGANVLTF. The CDR3 DNA, read in part, is TGTGCCAGCAGCGCCCAGGGGGGATCTGGGGCCAACGTC. V and J are TRBV7-6 and TRBJ2-6; TRBD1 might be the D (7 bases). The read ends 3 residues before the CDR3 terminus; that terminus is restored from the germline J gene. The V gene lost 5 bases and the J gene lost 1 base, with 12 bases spanning the gap. CDR1 is SGHVS, CDR2 FNYEAQ, per germline. The CDR3 totals 16 residues.

A note on this clone: Read sequence stops 3 residues before the CDR3 end, and the germline J gene provides the missing end. The V and J genes are TRBV19 and TRBJ1-2, with D unresolved. The V and J ends lost 1 base and 4 bases respectively, with 10 bases between them. The CDR3 covers 14 residues. Germline CDR1 and CDR2: LNHDA and SQIVND (reference sequence). This chain's CDR3 is CASSIARTGYGYTF. CDR3 DNA (partial): TGTGCCAGTAGTATAGCGCGCACGGGCTATGGC.

As regards this clone: The read ends 3 residues early relative to the CDR3; the germline J gene fills the gap. This rearrangement joins TRBV2 to TRBJ2-1; 14 positions match TRBD2. The CDR3 is 16 residues long. CDR1 SNHLY and CDR2 FYNNEI come from the germline V gene. Trimming removed 6 bases from V and 4 bases from J; junction bases left unmatched: 5. CDR3 sequence: CASRHGTSGGYNEQFF. The part of the CDR3 DNA that was read is TGTGCCAGCAGACACGGGACTAGCGGGGGATACAATGAG.

With respect to this clone: The CDR3 end is not reached by the read, which stops 3 residues before it; the germline J gene fills it in. The chain has TRBV19 and TRBJ1-3, with 7 bases identical to TRBD1. The CDR3 spans 14 residues. Germline lookup yields CDR1 LNHDA and CDR2 SQIVND (reference sequence). With V trimmed by 9 bases and J by 7 bases, 12 bases remained unmatched. Incomplete CDR3 DNA: TGTGCCAGCCGCGCCGGGACAGTAGGCAACACC. It is translated as CASRAGTVGNT. The whole CDR3 sequence reads CASRAGTVGNTIYF.

About this clone itself: With the read ending 3 residues before the CDR3 end, the germline J gene is used to fill in that end. V is TRBV5-1 and J is TRBJ2-3; TRBD2 is a possible D gene (5 bases). CDR1 SGHRS and CDR2 YFSETQ come from the germline V gene. Deletions cut 1 base from V and 0 bases from J, with 9 bases between. The CDR3 consists of 15 residues. CDR3 DNA, as far as it was read: TGCGCCAGCAGCTTGAGCAGGACTAGCACAGATACG. This encodes CASSLSRTSTDT. Given in full, the CDR3 is CASSLSRTSTDTQYF.

About this clone: The read ends 3 residues shy of where the CDR3 ends; the end is completed using the germline J gene. The J gene is TRBJ2-1, the V gene TRBV19, with D tentatively TRBD1 (6 bases). The germline CDR1 and CDR2 sequences are LNHDA and SQIVND (reference sequence). The CDR3 is made up of 13 amino acids. V shed 7 bases and J shed 4 bases, with 11 bases lying between them. Partial CDR3 DNA: TGTGCCAGTACCTATACAGGGTACAATGAG. Protein: CASTYTGYNE. The full CDR3 protein is CASTYTGYNEQFF.

As regards this clone: The read is 3 residues too short to cover the CDR3 end, so that end is filled in from the germline J gene. This chain uses TRBV5-1 with TRBJ2-2; 7 bases are a match to TRBD1. The length of the CDR3 is 16 residues. Trimming cost V 7 bases and J 2 bases; bases outside gene matches: 11. The germline V gene has CDR1 SGHRS and CDR2 YFSETQ. The CDR3 is CASGLGTAPNTGELFF. CDR3 DNA (partial): TGCGCCAGCGGCCTAGGGACAGCGCCCAACACCGGGGAG.

Turning to this clone: The sequence runs out 3 residues before the end of the CDR3; the remainder is reconstructed from the germline J gene. This sequence joins TRBV5-1 and TRBJ2-3; 8 nucleotides agree with TRBD2. Germline lookup yields CDR1 SGHRS and CDR2 YFSETQ. The CDR3 runs to 15 residues. The trim removed 4 bases at V and 2 bases at J, leaving 6 bases unmatched. The CDR3 here is CASSPRGGLTDTQYF. CDR3 DNA, as far as it was read: TGCGCCAGCAGCCCCCGGGGGGGCCTCACAGATACG.

In the case of this clone: The read falls 3 residues short of the CDR3 end, and the missing part is taken from the germline J gene. The chain uses TRBV23-1 and TRBJ1-2, with 8 bases that match TRBD1. TRBV23-1 is recorded as an ORF, its role being uncertain. Unmatched junction bases numbered 4, after V lost 4 bases and J lost 6 bases. The CDR3 is 13 residues long. This chain's CDR3 is CASSPGQGHGYTF. The part of the CDR3 DNA that was read is TGCGCCAGCAGTCCCGGACAGGGACATGGC.

Details on this clone: The read ends 3 residues shy of where the CDR3 ends; the end is completed using the germline J gene. V and J are TRBV2 and TRBJ1-3, with a tentative D call TRBD1 (5 bases). V lost 6 bases and J lost 0, with 12 bases in between. From germline, CDR1 is SNHLY and CDR2 FYNNEI. The CDR3 totals 15 residues. CDR3 region: CASRGGQGSGNTIYF. CDR3 bases read: TGTGCCAGCAGGGGAGGTCAGGGCTCTGGAAACACC.

Points on this clone: The read finishes 3 residues shy of the CDR3 end, and the germline J gene is used to complete it. The V call is TRBV11-2, the J call TRBJ2-1; D is unclear. The CDR3 contains 13 residues. With 1 base removed from V and 8 bases from J, the gap between germline ends came to 9 bases. CDR1 is SGHAT and CDR2 is FQNNGV in the germline V gene. The CDR3 region is CASSLGLFDEQFF. Incomplete CDR3 DNA: TGTGCCAGCAGCTTAGGACTTTTCGATGAG.

The DNA read from the CDR3 is TGTGCCAGCAACAGGGGAAATTACGAG. Amino acids: CASNRGNYE. Given in full, the CDR3 is CASNRGNYEQYF. This chain links TRBV7-2 with TRBJ2-7; the match to TRBD1 covers 7 bases. The sequenced fragment ends 3 residues before the CDR3 boundary, so the rest is inferred from the germline J gene. Germline V CDR1 and CDR2: SGHTA, FQGNSA. The junction had 4 bases not matched to a gene; V was cut back by 7 bases and J by 4 bases. The CDR3 length is 12 residues.

Comments on this clone: The CDR3 is cut off 3 residues early in the read; its end comes from the germline J gene. The genes are TRBV7-9 and TRBJ2-3, with 8 bases fitting TRBD2. V shed 1 base, J shed 8 bases, and the junction held 5 bases outside the gene matches. This CDR3 is 14 amino acids long. Germline V gives CDR1 SEHNR, CDR2 FQNEAQ (reference sequence). The sequenced part of the CDR3 DNA is TGTGCCAGCAGCTTAGGAGGCACTAGCGGTACG. This codes for CASSLGGTSGT. The whole CDR3 sequence is CASSLGGTSGTQYF. Using reference TRBV7-9 and TRBJ2-3 for the parts outside the CDR3, the full variable domain is DTGVSQNPRHKITKRGQNVTFRCDPISEHNRLYWYRQTLGQGPEFLTYFQNEAQLEKSRLLSDRFSAERPKGSFSTLEIQRTEQGDSAMYLCASSLGGTSGTQYFGPGTRLTVL.

Remarks on this clone: The DNA ends 3 residues before the CDR3 does, and the rest of the CDR3 is filled in from the germline J gene. The chain joins TRBV18 to TRBJ2-7; 8 nucleotides align to TRBD1. The CDR3 sequence is 15 residues long. J was trimmed by 3 bases and V by 4 bases; bases with no gene match: 8. Germline V gene lookup returns CDR1 KGHSH and CDR2 LQKENI. The part of the CDR3 DNA that was read is TGTGCCAGCTCACTCACTGGGGACAGGATCTACGAG. It encodes CASSLTGDRIYE. The entire CDR3 protein reads CASSLTGDRIYEQYF.

As regards this clone: The read terminates 3 residues before the CDR3 end, so the remaining end is supplied by the germline J gene. The rearrangement joins TRBV23-1 to TRBJ2-3, with 7 bases identical to TRBD1. TRBV23-1 is annotated as an ORF whose role is uncertain. There are 22 residues in the CDR3. V shed 3 bases, J shed 2 bases, and the junction held 26 bases outside the gene matches. CDR3 protein: CASSHVAEIPTGQIVTTDTQYF. Partial CDR3 DNA: TGCGCCAGCAGTCACGTCGCAGAAATACCGACAGGGCAAATCGTGACCACAGATACG.

Concerning this clone: The sequence runs out 3 residues before the end of the CDR3; the remainder is reconstructed from the germline J gene. The rearrangement links TRBV29-1 to TRBJ2-3, with 10 bases lining up with TRBD1. V dropped 3 bases and J dropped 4; count of bases not matched to a gene: 4. This CDR3 has 14 residues. Per the germline V gene, CDR1 is SQVTM and CDR2 is ANQGSEA. The covered CDR3 bases are TGCAGCGTTGAGGAGACAGGGGGCGCAGATACG. Protein: CSVEETGGADT. The entire CDR3 is CSVEETGGADTQYF.

On this clone itself: The DNA ends 3 residues before the CDR3 does, and the rest of the CDR3 is filled in from the germline J gene. J is TRBJ2-7 and V is TRBV18; D is uncertain. V was pared by 10 bases and J by 0 bases, with 7 bases between. Germline loops: CDR1 KGHSH, CDR2 LQKENI. The CDR3 spans 11 residues. The CDR3 region is CATSNSYEQYF. The covered CDR3 bases are TGTGCCACCTCCAACTCCTACGAG.

A remark on this clone: The sequence runs out 3 residues before the end of the CDR3; the remainder is reconstructed from the germline J gene. J is TRBJ2-5 and V is TRBV7-8; D may be TRBD2 (5 bases). V dropped 5 bases and J dropped 2 bases, with 12 bases sitting between them. The germline V gene encodes CDR1 SGHVS and CDR2 FQNEAQ. CDR3 size: 14 residues. The CDR3 here is CASSGPDWQETQYF. The sequenced part of the CDR3 DNA is TGTGCCAGCAGCGGGCCGGACTGGCAAGAGACC.